A single T cell receptor beta chain is shown here with its context. The identical CDR3 is also encoded by other nucleotide sequences in the sample. These data are taken from a study of blood T cell repertoires in COVID-19. Study in general: Collection of acute and convalescent COVID-19 samples took place in the United States, Italy and Spain. In each case, the material was cDNA or gDNA derived from T cells, B-cell-depleted T cells, or PBMCs.

Per the original data handling: Researchers report that nucleated cell counts were estimated from reference gene primer amplification. Only in-frame clones appear in the TCRdb table, and some are missing; sequencing was by immunoSEQ multiplex PCR. Clonal size and the V and J genes are those of that table, whereas D and trimming came from the DNA. The data contain around 100,000 clones, 70% to 90% of them singletons. Trimming took 4 bases from V and 5 from J; bases not matched to a gene: 7. The CDR3 totals 14 residues. CDR1 is LNHNV and CDR2 is YYDKDF in the germline V gene (reference sequence). This receptor was identified in a man aged 50-59 years with active COVID-19. The sequenced sample was peripheral blood. This chain connects TRBV15 to TRBJ2-5; the match to TRBD2 covers 7 bases. The CDR3 DNA follows: TGTGCCACCAGCACCCGCGGGGGTAGGGAGACCCAGTACTTC. Translation: CATSTRGGRETQYF. Full variable domain (remainder filled in from reference TRBV15 and TRBJ2-5): DAMVIQNPRYQVTQFGKPVTLSCSQTLNHNVMYWYQQKSSQAPKLLFHYYDKDFNNEADTPDNFQSRRPNTSFCFLDIRSPGLGDTAMYLCATSTRGGRETQYFGPGTRLLVL.